Presented here are 19 T cell receptor beta chains from one specimen sequenced in a study of shared clonotypes between healthy human individuals. Assay used: immunoSEQ multiplex PCR; TCRdb lists only in-frame clones, some missing. The data hold millions of clones, with roughly 96% observed a single time. Sequences were obtained from naive CD4+ T cells sorted from blood. Subset described: CD45RA+ positively selected. Receptors were obtained from a man in his late teens or twenties in good health.

The chain carries TRBV10-1 and TRBJ2-3; TRBD2 aligns across 13 bases. The CDR3 covers 16 residues. From germline, CDR1 is WNHNN and CDR2 SYGVQD (reference sequence). The V and J ends lost 4 bases and 3 bases, in that order; junction bases with no gene match: 4. The CDR3 loop reads CASSGTTSGGTDTQYF. CDR3 in DNA: TGCGCCAGCAGTGGTACGACTAGCGGGGGGACAGATACGCAGTATTTT.

The J gene is TRBJ1-6, the V gene TRBV6-1; 8 nucleotides align to TRBD1. The CDR3 extends over 14 amino acids. Germline V gene data show CDR1 as MNHNS and CDR2 as SASEGT. V shed 7 bases and J 7 bases; nucleotides not matched to a gene: 6. The CDR3 here is CASKGQGMNSPLHF. The CDR3, as DNA: TGTGCCAGCAAAGGACAGGGTATGAATTCACCCCTCCACTTT.

The chain combines TRBV10-3 with TRBJ2-7, with a weak D call TRBD1 (5 bases). Trimming pared 3 bases from V and 2 bases from J, leaving 11 bases between. Germline CDR1 and CDR2: ENHRY and SYGVKD. This CDR3 region has 14 residues. DNA for the CDR3: TGTGCCATCAGTGAACAACAGGACCCCTACGAGCAGTACTTC. It specifies CAISEQQDPYEQYF.

The V call is TRBV19, the J call TRBJ1-2; possible D gene TRBD1, 5 bases. CDR3 length: 9 amino acids. Trimming left V 7 bases short and J 9 bases short, with 6 bases between. From germline, CDR1 is LNHDA and CDR2 SQIVND (reference sequence). The CDR3 sequence is CASKGRYTF. The CDR3 DNA sequence: TGTGCCAGTAAGGGGCGCTACACCTTC.

The V and J genes are TRBV14 and TRBJ1-1; a weak D match, TRBD1 (5 bases). The CDR3 totals 14 residues. The germline V and J ends were trimmed by 5 bases and 1 base, with 11 bases remaining between them. Germline CDR1 reads SGHDN; CDR2 reads FVKESK. CDR3: CASSADGGNTEAFF. CDR3 bases: TGTGCCAGCAGCGCGGACGGGGGGAACACTGAAGCTTTCTTT.

This chain uses TRBV28 with TRBJ2-3; 10 bases line up with TRBD2. J lost 8 bases, V lost 6 bases, and 20 bases had no gene match. In germline, CDR1 is MDHEN, CDR2 SYDVKM. This CDR3 is built from 18 residues. CDR3 region: CASSLTHPPAGGPGTQYF. In DNA form, the CDR3 reads TGTGCCAGCAGCCTCACTCACCCTCCAGCGGGGGGGCCAGGTACGCAGTATTTT.

The V gene is TRBV27, the J gene TRBJ2-3; D possibly corresponds to TRBD1 (6 bases). Germline V gene lookup returns CDR1 MNHEY and CDR2 SMNVEV (reference sequence). The CDR3 contains 14 residues. V gave up 2 bases and J gave up 4 bases, with 10 bases separating them. The CDR3 nucleotides are TGTGCCAGCAGTTTAAGGGGGTTTGCAGATACGCAGTATTTT. Protein sequence: CASSLRGFADTQYF.

Regarding this clone: Given the absence of the conserved phenylalanine or tryptophan at the CDR3 end, a read error is likely. This chain joins TRBV5-8 and TRBJ2-3; 8 bases map to TRBD1. Germline CDR1 SGHTS, CDR2 YDEGEE. CDR3 length: 15 amino acids. The J segment lost 2 bases and the V segment lost 0 bases, leaving 2 bases of the junction unmatched. CDR3 region: CASSLGTGITDTQYL. CDR3 DNA sequence: TGTGCCAGCAGCTTGGGGACAGGGATCACAGATACGCAGTATCTT.

V is TRBV6-5 and J is TRBJ1-6, with D unclear. Looked up from germline, CDR1 is MNHEY and CDR2 is SVGAGI. The CDR3 runs to 16 residues. The V and J ends lost 4 bases and 0 bases respectively, with 10 bases between them. The CDR3 loop reads CASSLNGLSYNSPLHF. The CDR3, as DNA: TGTGCCAGCAGTTTAAACGGACTCTCCTATAATTCACCCCTCCACTTT.

V and J are TRBV7-4 and TRBJ2-5, with TRBD2 matching 10 bases. The V and J ends lost 0 bases and 0 bases, in that order; junction bases with no gene match: 10. CDR3 length: 19 residues. Germline loops: CDR1 SGHVT, CDR2 SQSDAQ. The CDR3 here is CASSLAQTSGAPYQETQYF. The CDR3 DNA sequence: TGTGCCAGCAGCTTAGCGCAAACTAGCGGGGCCCCCTACCAAGAGACCCAGTACTTC.

Concerning this clone itself: This sample also contains other DNA sequences that code for the same CDR3. The chain uses TRBV20-1 and TRBJ1-1; 7 nucleotides line up with TRBD1. Germline CDR1 and CDR2: DFQATT and SNEGSKA (reference sequence). The junction had 1 base not matched to a gene; V was cut back by 3 bases and J by 6 bases. The CDR3 length is 11 residues. The CDR3 DNA is TGCAGTGCTAGGACAGGGTCTGAAGCTTTCTTT. Translation gives CSARTGSEAFF.

The chain employs TRBV9 and TRBJ2-4; no definite D call. With 7 bases removed from V and 5 bases from J, the gap between germline ends came to 4 bases. This CDR3 is 10 amino acids long. Per germline, CDR1 SGDLS and CDR2 YYNGEE. The CDR3 loop is CASGENIQYF. DNA for the CDR3: TGTGCCAGCGGGGAAAACATTCAGTACTTC.

In the case of this clone: Other nucleotide sequences in the sample specify the same CDR3. The V gene is TRBV6-6, the J gene TRBJ2-7; 11 bases align to TRBD2. The CDR3 has 15 residues. CDR1 is MNHNY, CDR2 SVGAGI, per germline (reference sequence). Trimming at V came to 2 bases and at J to 3 bases, leaving 3 bases not matched to a gene. The CDR3 sequence: CASSYSLAGGYEQYF. In DNA, the CDR3 is TGTGCCAGCAGTTACAGCCTAGCGGGAGGCTACGAGCAGTACTTC.

The chain has TRBV10-3 and TRBJ2-5, with 8 bases identical to TRBD2. CDR1 ENHRY and CDR2 SYGVKD come from the germline V gene. Germline trimming cut 5 bases from V and 5 bases from J; bases unmatched to any gene: 4. This CDR3 has 13 residues. CDR3 bases: TGTGCCATCAGTACGACTAGCGTCGAGACCCAGTACTTC. Residues: CAISTTSVETQYF.

Regarding this clone: This CDR3 is also generated by other DNA sequences in the sample. The chain combines TRBV19 with TRBJ2-7; 8 bases map to TRBD1. V was clipped by 4 bases and J by 2 bases; unmatched bases: 4. This CDR3 comprises 14 residues. The germline V gene has CDR1 LNHDA and CDR2 SQIVND (reference sequence). The CDR3, as DNA: TGTGCCAGTAGTAGGCCGGGACAGGCCTACGAGCAGTACTTC. It encodes CASSRPGQAYEQYF.

V gene TRBV30 combines with J gene TRBJ2-1; D gene uncertain. Germline CDR1 and CDR2: GTSNPN and SVGIG (reference sequence). Trimming cost V 1 base and J 9 bases, with 13 bases left between them. The CDR3 runs to 13 residues. The CDR3 region has the DNA TGTGCCTGGAGTGGGCAGTGGCCGGGTGAGCAGTTCTTC. Translation gives CAWSGQWPGEQFF. Filled out from reference TRBV30 and TRBJ2-1, the complete variable domain reads SQTIHQWPATLVQPVGSPLSLECTVEGTSNPNLYWYRQAAGRGLQLLFYSVGIGQISSEVPQNLSASRPQDRQFILSSKKLLLSDSGFYLCAWSGQWPGEQFFGPGTRLTVL.

The chain employs TRBV6-6 and TRBJ2-3; D not resolved. From germline, CDR1 is MNHNY and CDR2 SVGAGI (reference sequence). Trimming left V 1 base short and J 2 bases short, with 10 bases between. The CDR3 totals 15 residues. CDR3 sequence: CASSYLRPDTDTQYF. CDR3 in DNA: TGTGCCAGCAGTTACTTACGGCCCGACACAGATACGCAGTATTTT.

In the case of this clone: The sample carries other DNA sequences with the same CDR3. This chain joins TRBV25-1 and TRBJ2-7; D is ambiguous. CDR3 length: 14 amino acids. Per germline, CDR1 MGHDK and CDR2 SYGVNS. V shed 5 bases and J shed 0 bases, with 11 bases lying between them. CDR3 DNA: TGTGCCAGCAGTCCCCTGGGATCCTCCTACGAGCAGTACTTC. Translated, it gives CASSPLGSSYEQYF.

V and J are TRBV9 and TRBJ2-5; TRBD1 agrees at 7 bases. V was pared by 3 bases and J by 2 bases, with 10 bases of the junction left unmatched. The CDR3 covers 16 residues. Germline V gene data show CDR1 as SGDLS and CDR2 as YYNGEE. CDR3 loop: CASSASEGAGQETQYF. In DNA, the CDR3 is TGTGCCAGCAGCGCAAGCGAGGGGGCAGGGCAAGAGACCCAGTACTTC.